The subject of this entry is one T cell receptor (beta chain). What antigen it recognizes has not been identified. No much larger clone exists at a distance of one base, and base qualities are not known. Using the deep immunoSEQ assay, multiplex PCR amplified TCR CDR3 regions from genomic DNA. Extracted genomic DNA from each cell subset was distributed evenly across all wells of several immunoSEQ 96-well plates, and each plate was treated as a replicate. For sorted subsets, 150 to 250 ng of genomic DNA, equivalent to some 30,000 T cell genomes, went into each replicate PCR. Purified libraries were measured with a Qubit 3.0 fluorometer, size-checked on a Bioanalyzer 2100, and measured again with the KAPA Library Quantification kit. Each immunoSEQ 96-well plate was sequenced on its own single-read 150-cycle Illumina NextSeq 550 flow cell. Per the authors' processing: The immunoSEQ output contained only junctional sequences without quality scores, so filtering could not match that applied to full-length reads. Sequences were annotated with PyIR, a Python wrapper for IgBLAST v1.9, using IMGT germline references to assign V/J genes and CDR3. Reads with weak V/J assignments (E-value above 1e-6), missing CDR3, stop codons, out-of-frame junctions, or ambiguous translated residues were removed. V3J clonotypes were defined as sequences sharing the same inferred V gene, J gene, and CDR3 amino acid sequence. Percentage overlap between repertoires was computed as shared unique clonotypes divided by the size of the smaller repertoire. Richness of each repertoire was evaluated using RTK rarefaction, the Chao1 estimator, and Recon v2.1 estimates of unobserved clonotypes. OLGA was used to compute generation probabilities for all TCRbeta clonotypes that the gDNA method yielded from a handful of donors. Imported from immuneACCESS, the table was reduced by TCRdb to in-frame sequences with V and J called. These copies leave out some clones; in studies compared against another copy, an unresolved V gene accounts for under half, and the cause of the remainder is not known. V and J calls plus clone size are reproduced from that table; the DNA served to infer D and trimming. Across this sample there are about 750,000 clones, with over 90% seen only once. Around 24% of the sample goes to the ten largest clones.

CD8 naive samples were obtained by positive selection for CCR7 among CD45RO-negative cells, yielding a CD45RA+CCR7+ population from which TemRA cells were excluded. Donors were healthy HIV-negative adults with no recently reported acute infections or vaccinations. All donors were Caucasian adults living in Nashville, Tennessee, USA. Blood was collected by leukapheresis, and PBMCs were isolated by Ficoll-Histopaque density gradient centrifugation and then cryopreserved in liquid nitrogen vapor phase. Analytical flow cytometry was used to check the purity and quantity of every magnetically sorted T cell population. Genomic DNA was isolated from each sorted fraction and quantified by UV absorbance on a Nanodrop 2000c. The entry originates in a study of shared clonotypes between healthy human individuals (dated by TCRdb to the early 2020s). About the study as a whole: A couple of women and a few men aged 18 to 49 years were included in the cohort. Each donor's leukapheresis produced roughly between roughly 0.94 and 9.5 billion PBMCs. To estimate repertoire size and how much clonotypes are shared between individuals, the study performed deep sequencing of blood TCR repertoires from roughly five healthy adults. To increase sequencing depth and limit assay-specific biases, TCR repertoire library preparation and sequencing were carried out by different laboratories using diverse techniques. For each donor, CD4 naive and CD4 memory were each run on three plates, CD8 naive on two plates, and CD8 memory on one plate.

Trimming at the junction amounts to 7 bases on V and 8 bases on J, and the germline ends lie 26 bases apart. CDR1 and CDR2, looked up from the germline V gene, are SNHLY and FYNNEI. CDR3 length: 16 amino acids, cysteine to phenylalanine. Of the read, only the CDR3 DNA is kept; its 48 bases are in frame from base 1. Study-wide conclusions, independent of this receptor: Sampling was limited to blood, and TCR repertoires in tissue likely differ from TCR repertoires in blood. Pairwise subsampling indicated that sequencing depth was expected to affect the degree of clonotype sharing among donors. When a handful of donors were compared, the shared fraction of clonotypes was around 5% for naive CD4, approximately 3.3% for naive CD8, 2% to 2.5% for memory CD4, and approximately 0.4% for memory CD8. Rarefaction of sorted-subset datasets indicated incomplete sequencing despite the large sequencing depth. Naive subsets generally had larger estimated clonotype richness than memory subsets did. Because the study included only a small number of donors, the genetic and exposure-history diversity represented was limited. Higher generation probabilities were observed for clonotypes shared by all four sorted-subset donors than for non-shared clonotypes.

The chain uses TRBV2 and TRBJ1-1; matching of 6 bases hints at TRBD1 as the D gene. Sequencing used naive CD8+ T cells sorted from blood. The intended sense of this specimen's cell subset or site label: CD45RA+CCR7+. The TCR was taken from a man under 40 in good health. In nucleotide form, the sequence is TGTGCCAGCATTTTTTTATTAACTTCCAAGGGGGGCGAAGCTTTCTTT. Translated, this gives CASIFLLTSKGGEAFF. Outside the CDR3, residues come from the reference TRBV2 and TRBJ1-1 proteins, so the full variable domain is: EPEVTQTPSHQVTQMGQEVILRCVPISNHLYFYWYRQILGQKVEFLVSFYNNEISEKSEIFDDQFSVERPDGSNFTLKIRSTKLEDSAMYFCASIFLLTSKGGEAFFGQGTRLTVV.